A single sample is the source of the 3 T cell receptor beta chains below, sequenced in a study of blood T cell repertoires in COVID-19. TCRdb's table, derived via immunoSEQ multiplex PCR, lists solely in-frame clones and lacks some. The sample has about 110,000 clones; under 85% are singletons. Sequencing was performed on peripheral blood. Every receptor here comes from a woman in her seventies with acute or convalescent COVID-19.

CDR3 coding DNA: TGTGCCAGCAGCCAACTAGCGGGGGATACGCAGTATTTT. Its translation is CASSQLAGDTQYF. This rearrangement joins TRBV5-6 to TRBJ2-3; 10 nucleotides line up with TRBD2. Trimming at V came to 4 bases and at J to 6 bases, leaving 2 bases not matched to a gene. The CDR3 consists of 13 residues. Germline V gives CDR1 SGHDT, CDR2 YYEEEE.

The chain is built from TRBV28 and TRBJ1-4; D not resolved. Trimming stripped 8 bases from V and 4 bases from J, with 5 bases between. This CDR3 contains 11 residues. CDR1 MDHEN and CDR2 SYDVKM come from the germline V gene. CDR3 in DNA: TGTGCCAGCGAGAATAATGAAAAACTGTTTTTT. It yields the protein CASENNEKLFF.

The gene calls are TRBV28 and TRBJ1-2; 8 bases map to TRBD1. The germline gives CDR1 MDHEN, CDR2 SYDVKM. V gave up 6 bases and J gave up 8 bases; unmatched junction bases: 20. The CDR3 sequence is 17 residues long. CDR3: CASSRTRQGASTEGYTF. The CDR3 coding sequence is TGTGCCAGCAGCCGTACGCGCCAGGGGGCCTCTACGGAAGGCTACACCTTC.